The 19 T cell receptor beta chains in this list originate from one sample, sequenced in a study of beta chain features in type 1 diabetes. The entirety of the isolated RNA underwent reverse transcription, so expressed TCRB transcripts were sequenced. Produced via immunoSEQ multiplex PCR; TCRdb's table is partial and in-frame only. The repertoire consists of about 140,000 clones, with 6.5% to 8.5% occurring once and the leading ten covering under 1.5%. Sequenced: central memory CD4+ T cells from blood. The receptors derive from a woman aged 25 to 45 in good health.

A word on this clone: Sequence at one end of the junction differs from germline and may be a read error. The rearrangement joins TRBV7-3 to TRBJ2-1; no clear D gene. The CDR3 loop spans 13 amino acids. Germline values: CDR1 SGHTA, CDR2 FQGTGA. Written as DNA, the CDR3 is TGTGCCAGCAGCTTATTCCCCCAAGATGAGCGGTTCTTC. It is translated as CASSLFPQDERFF.

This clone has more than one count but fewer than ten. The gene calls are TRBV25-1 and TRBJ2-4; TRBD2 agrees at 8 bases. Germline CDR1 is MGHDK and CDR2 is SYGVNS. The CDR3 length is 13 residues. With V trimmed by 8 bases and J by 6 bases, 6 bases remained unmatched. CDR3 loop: CASSGLAGNIQYF. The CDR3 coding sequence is TGTGCCAGCTCTGGTCTAGCGGGAAACATTCAGTACTTC.

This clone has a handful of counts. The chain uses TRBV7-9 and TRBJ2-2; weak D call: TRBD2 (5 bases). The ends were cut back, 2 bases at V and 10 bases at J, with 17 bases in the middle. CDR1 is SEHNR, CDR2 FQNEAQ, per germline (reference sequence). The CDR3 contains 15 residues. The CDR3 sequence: CASSLSALEDAELFF. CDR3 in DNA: TGTGCCAGCAGCTTATCCGCACTAGAAGACGCGGAGCTGTTTTTT.

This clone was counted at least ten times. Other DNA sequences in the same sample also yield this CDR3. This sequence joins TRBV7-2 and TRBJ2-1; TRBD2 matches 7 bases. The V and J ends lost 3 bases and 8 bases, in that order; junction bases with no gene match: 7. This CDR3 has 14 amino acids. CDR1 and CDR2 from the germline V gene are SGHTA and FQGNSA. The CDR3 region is CASSLSGVEDEQFF. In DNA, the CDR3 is TGTGCCAGCAGCTTGAGCGGGGTTGAGGATGAGCAGTTCTTC.

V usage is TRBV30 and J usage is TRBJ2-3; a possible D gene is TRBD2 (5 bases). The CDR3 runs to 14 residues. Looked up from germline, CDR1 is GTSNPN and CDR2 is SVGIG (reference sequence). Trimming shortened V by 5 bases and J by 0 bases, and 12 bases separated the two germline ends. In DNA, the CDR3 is TGTGCCTGGCAGAGCGGCCTAAGCACAGATACGCAGTATTTT. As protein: CAWQSGLSTDTQYF.

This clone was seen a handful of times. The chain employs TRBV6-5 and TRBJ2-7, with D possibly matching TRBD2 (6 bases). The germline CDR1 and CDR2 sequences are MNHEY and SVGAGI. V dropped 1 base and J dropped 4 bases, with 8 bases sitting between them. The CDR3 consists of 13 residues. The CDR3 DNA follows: TGTGCCAGCAGTTACTTGGCGGGGTACGAGCAGTACTTC. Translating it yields CASSYLAGYEQYF.

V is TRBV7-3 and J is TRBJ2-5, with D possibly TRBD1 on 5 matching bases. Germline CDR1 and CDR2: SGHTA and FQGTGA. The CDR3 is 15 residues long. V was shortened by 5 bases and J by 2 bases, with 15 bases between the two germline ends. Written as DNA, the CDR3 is TGTGCCAGCAGCCTTAGCCAGGGCGGTCAAGAGACCCAGTACTTC. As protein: CASSLSQGGQETQYF.

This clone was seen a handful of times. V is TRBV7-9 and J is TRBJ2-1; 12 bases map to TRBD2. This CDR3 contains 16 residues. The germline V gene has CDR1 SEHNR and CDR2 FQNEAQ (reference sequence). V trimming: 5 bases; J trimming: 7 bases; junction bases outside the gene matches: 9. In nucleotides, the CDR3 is TGTGCCAGCAGCCCCCTGGGACTAGCGGGTAGGAATGAGCAGTTCTTC. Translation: CASSPLGLAGRNEQFF.

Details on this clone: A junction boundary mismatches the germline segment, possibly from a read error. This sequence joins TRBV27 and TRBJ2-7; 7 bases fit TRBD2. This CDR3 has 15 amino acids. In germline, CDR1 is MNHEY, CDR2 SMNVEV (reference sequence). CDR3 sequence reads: CASLSLGGSSHEQYF. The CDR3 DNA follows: TGTGCCAGCCTCTCTTTGGGCGGGAGCTCCCACGAGCAGTACTTC.

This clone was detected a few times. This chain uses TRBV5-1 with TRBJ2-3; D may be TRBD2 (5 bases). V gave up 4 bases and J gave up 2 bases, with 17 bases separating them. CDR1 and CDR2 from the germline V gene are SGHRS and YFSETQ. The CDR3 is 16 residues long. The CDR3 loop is CASSPQFSGLTDTQYF. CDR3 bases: TGCGCCAGCAGCCCCCAATTCAGCGGACTCACAGATACGCAGTATTTT.

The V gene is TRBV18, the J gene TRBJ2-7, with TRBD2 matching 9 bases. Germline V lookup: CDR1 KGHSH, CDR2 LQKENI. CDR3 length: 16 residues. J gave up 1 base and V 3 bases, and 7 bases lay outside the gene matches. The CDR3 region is CASSPGSGRGSYEQYF. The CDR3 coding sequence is TGTGCCAGCTCACCCGGTAGCGGGAGAGGGTCCTACGAGCAGTACTTC.

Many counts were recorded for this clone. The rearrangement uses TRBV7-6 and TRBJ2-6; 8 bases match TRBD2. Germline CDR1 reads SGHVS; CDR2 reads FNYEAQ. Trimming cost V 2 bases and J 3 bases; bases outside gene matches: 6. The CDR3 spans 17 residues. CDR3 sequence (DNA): TGTGCCAGCAGCTTACTACCAACTAGCGGTGGGGCCAACGTCCTGACTTTC. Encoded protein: CASSLLPTSGGANVLTF.

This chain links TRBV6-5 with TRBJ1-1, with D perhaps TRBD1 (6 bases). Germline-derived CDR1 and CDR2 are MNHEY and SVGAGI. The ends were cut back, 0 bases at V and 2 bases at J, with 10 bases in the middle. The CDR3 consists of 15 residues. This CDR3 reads CASSYSQGINTEAFF. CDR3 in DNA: TGTGCCAGCAGTTACTCGCAGGGGATTAACACTGAAGCTTTCTTT.

The CDR3 here is CASRPAGGITGELFF. The CDR3 nucleotides are TGTGCCAGCCGGCCTGCGGGGGGGATCACCGGGGAGCTGTTTTTT. This chain uses TRBV19 with TRBJ2-2; TRBD2 agrees at 9 bases. V lost 9 bases to trimming and J lost 4 bases; unmatched junction nucleotides: 9. Germline V lookup: CDR1 LNHDA, CDR2 SQIVND (reference sequence). CDR3 length: 15 amino acids.

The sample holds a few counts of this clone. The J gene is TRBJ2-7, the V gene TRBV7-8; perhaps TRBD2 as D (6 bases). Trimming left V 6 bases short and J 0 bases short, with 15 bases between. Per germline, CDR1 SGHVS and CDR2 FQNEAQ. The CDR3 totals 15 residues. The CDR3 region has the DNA TGTGCCAGCAGAAACCCTAGCGCCGCCTCCTACGAGCAGTACTTC. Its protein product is CASRNPSAASYEQYF.

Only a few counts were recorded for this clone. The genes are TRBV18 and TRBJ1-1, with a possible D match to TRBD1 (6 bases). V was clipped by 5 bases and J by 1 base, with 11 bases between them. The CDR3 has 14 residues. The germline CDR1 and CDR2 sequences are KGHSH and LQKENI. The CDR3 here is CASSTQQGNTEAFF. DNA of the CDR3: TGTGCCAGCTCAACCCAACAGGGGAACACTGAAGCTTTCTTT.

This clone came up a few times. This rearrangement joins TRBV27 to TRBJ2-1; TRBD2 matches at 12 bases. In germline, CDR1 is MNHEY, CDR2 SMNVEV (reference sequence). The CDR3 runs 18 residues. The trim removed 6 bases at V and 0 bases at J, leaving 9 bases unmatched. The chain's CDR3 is CASSPRLTSGSSYNEQFF. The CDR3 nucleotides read TGTGCCAGCAGCCCTAGGTTGACTAGCGGGAGCTCCTACAATGAGCAGTTCTTC.

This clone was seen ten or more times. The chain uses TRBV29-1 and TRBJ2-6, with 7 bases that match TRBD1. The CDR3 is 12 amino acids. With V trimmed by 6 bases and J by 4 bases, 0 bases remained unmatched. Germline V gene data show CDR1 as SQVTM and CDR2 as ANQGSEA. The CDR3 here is CSVRGGANVLTF. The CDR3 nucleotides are TGCAGCGTCAGGGGGGGGGCCAACGTCCTGACTTTC. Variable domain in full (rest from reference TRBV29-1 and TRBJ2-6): SAVISQKPSRDICQRGTSLTIQCQVDSQVTMMFWYRQQPGQSLTLIATANQGSEATYESGFVIDKFPISRPNLTFSTLTVSNMSPEDSSIYLCSVRGGANVLTFGAGSRLTVL.

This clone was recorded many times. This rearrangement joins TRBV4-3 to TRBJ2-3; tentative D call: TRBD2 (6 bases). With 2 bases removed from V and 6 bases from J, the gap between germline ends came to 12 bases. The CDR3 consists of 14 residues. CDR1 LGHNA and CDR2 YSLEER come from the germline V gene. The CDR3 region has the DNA TGCGCCAGCAGCCAAACGGAGGGCCGTGATACGCAGTATTTT. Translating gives CASSQTEGRDTQYF.